The 29 T cell receptor beta chains given below trace back to one sample, sequenced in a study of shared clonotypes between healthy human individuals. Sequencing was performed with immunoSEQ multiplex PCR; in TCRdb, only in-frame clones are kept and a portion is missing. This sample has about 960,000 clones, with more than 75% found just once. The source material was memory CD4+ T cells sorted from blood. The subset here: CD45RA-negative fraction. The receptors here all came from a man between 18 and 29 years old in good health.

With respect to this clone: Other nucleotide sequences from this sample produce the same CDR3. The rearrangement uses TRBV30 and TRBJ1-1; D gene ambiguous. Germline lookup yields CDR1 GTSNPN and CDR2 SVGIG (reference sequence). This CDR3 region has 13 residues. The ends were cut back, 3 bases at V and 2 bases at J, with 10 bases in the middle. The CDR3 DNA reads as TGTGCCTGGAGCCCAGGACTAAACACTGAAGCTTTCTTT. Translated, it gives CAWSPGLNTEAFF.

As concerns this clone: This sample includes further DNA sequences coding for the same CDR3. This chain uses TRBV5-1 with TRBJ1-4; D gene ambiguous. Germline V gives CDR1 SGHRS, CDR2 YFSETQ. CDR3 length equals 15 residues. Trimming removed 0 bases at V and 1 base at J, with 7 bases between. The DNA of the CDR3 is TGCGCCAGCAGCTTGGAAGGCAGAACTAATGAAAAACTGTTTTTT. Protein product: CASSLEGRTNEKLFF.

This chain connects TRBV5-1 to TRBJ2-5; 8 bases are a match to TRBD1. Germline-derived CDR1 and CDR2 are SGHRS and YFSETQ. The V and J ends lost 9 bases and 3 bases, in that order; junction bases with no gene match: 10. The CDR3 has 14 residues. The CDR3 reads CATTTGTGKETQYF. In nucleotides, the CDR3 is TGCGCCACCACTACCGGGACAGGAAAAGAGACCCAGTACTTC.

This clone was seen once. This rearrangement joins TRBV7-9 to TRBJ2-5; D is undetermined. Germline V gene sequence: CDR1 SEHNR, CDR2 FQNEAQ (reference sequence). The CDR3 has 14 amino acids. The V end lost 5 bases, the J end lost 5 bases, and 15 bases lay between the germline ends. Here the CDR3 reads CASSTVPIVETQYF. CDR3 sequence (DNA): TGTGCCAGCAGCACCGTCCCGATTGTGGAGACCCAGTACTTC.

V and J are TRBV6-1 and TRBJ2-7, with 8 bases that match TRBD2. Germline trimming cut 9 bases from V and 4 bases from J; bases unmatched to any gene: 8. From germline, CDR1 is MNHNS and CDR2 SASEGT. The CDR3 runs 13 residues. CDR3 coding DNA: TGTGCCAGTAGACGAGCGGGGGAGTACGAGCAGTACTTC. Translation: CASRRAGEYEQYF.

This clone was seen at least ten times. The chain combines TRBV30 with TRBJ1-5, with unresolved D. V was clipped by 4 bases and J by 9 bases, with 13 bases between them. The CDR3 consists of 12 residues. Germline CDR1 is GTSNPN and CDR2 is SVGIG (reference sequence). CDR3: CAWNVPGRPQHF. The CDR3, as DNA: TGTGCCTGGAACGTTCCGGGTCGGCCCCAGCATTTT.

The chain joins TRBV12-5 to TRBJ2-1; D is uncertain. Germline CDR1 LGHNT, CDR2 FRNRAP. Trimming cost V 0 bases and J 0 bases, with 9 bases left between them. This CDR3 is 16 amino acids long. The DNA for the CDR3 is TGTGCTAGTGGTTTGGTATTACCCAGCTCCTACAATGAGCAGTTCTTC. Translating it yields CASGLVLPSSYNEQFF.

The CDR3 region has the DNA TGTGCCAGCAGCTGGGAAGGGACAGGCGGGGAGACCCAGTACTTC. This translates into CASSWEGTGGETQYF. V gene TRBV7-2 combines with J gene TRBJ2-5, with 8 bases aligning to TRBD1. Per germline, CDR1 SGHTA and CDR2 FQGNSA. The CDR3 loop spans 15 amino acids. Unmatched junction bases numbered 9, after V lost 4 bases and J lost 5 bases.

The chain joins TRBV28 to TRBJ1-6, with D uncertain. Per germline, CDR1 MDHEN and CDR2 SYDVKM. Trimming removed 2 bases at V and 4 bases at J, with 6 bases between. There are 14 residues in the CDR3. The CDR3 DNA reads as TGTGCCAGCAGTTTAGGGGTTTATAATTCACCCCTCCACTTT. It translates to CASSLGVYNSPLHF.

This chain uses TRBV6-1 with TRBJ2-7, with D maybe TRBD2 (5 bases). CDR1 and CDR2 (germline): MNHNS, SASEGT. V lost 8 bases and J lost 2, with 13 bases in between. This CDR3 has 13 amino acids. CDR3 protein: CASRGSRTYEQYF. CDR3 nucleotides: TGTGCCAGCCGAGGGTCCCGGACCTACGAGCAGTACTTC.

The chain couples TRBV12-5 to TRBJ2-7; tentatively, D is TRBD2 (6 bases). The V end lost 6 bases, the J end lost 5 bases, and 20 bases lay between the germline ends. This CDR3 has 15 amino acids. Per the germline V gene, CDR1 is LGHNT and CDR2 is FRNRAP. The CDR3 sequence: CASGLKIAVPNEQYF. The CDR3 bases are TGTGCTAGTGGCCTAAAGATAGCGGTCCCTAACGAGCAGTACTTC.

The genes are TRBV5-1 and TRBJ2-7, with D perhaps being TRBD1 or TRBD2 (6 bases each). V gave up 0 bases and J gave up 6 bases, with 13 bases separating them. The germline gives CDR1 SGHRS, CDR2 YFSETQ. CDR3 size: 14 residues. The CDR3 protein is CASSLGPGAGEQYF. The CDR3 region has the DNA TGCGCCAGCAGCTTGGGACCGGGGGCGGGCGAGCAGTACTTC.

For the CDR3, the DNA is TGTGCCAGCAGCTCCTCCAGCCTTGGAAACACCATATATTTT. It translates to CASSSSSLGNTIYF. V is TRBV28 and J is TRBJ1-3; D is unresolved. The V end lost 6 bases, the J end lost 3 bases, and 12 bases lay between the germline ends. Germline assignment: CDR1 MDHEN and CDR2 SYDVKM. The CDR3 totals 14 residues. Full variable domain (missing parts from reference TRBV28 and TRBJ1-3): DVKVTQSSRYLVKRTGEKVFLECVQDMDHENMFWYRQDPGLGLRLIYFSYDVKMKEKGDIPEGYSVSREKKERFSLILESASTNQTSMYLCASSSSSLGNTIYFGEGSWLTVV.

This clone was counted a few times. V is TRBV11-2 and J is TRBJ2-1; D is perhaps TRBD1 or TRBD2 (6 bases each). The CDR3 length is 13 residues. V shed 4 bases and J shed 15 bases, with 19 bases lying between them. The germline V gene encodes CDR1 SGHAT and CDR2 FQNNGV. The chain's CDR3 is CASSSLGGQRGFF. Written as DNA, the CDR3 is TGTGCCAGCAGCTCCCTGGGGGGCCAAAGGGGGTTCTTC.

The V and J genes are TRBV10-1 and TRBJ2-3; D is possibly TRBD1 (6 bases). Trimming took off 1 base at V and 6 bases at J, with 8 bases between the two ends. Germline V gene lookup returns CDR1 WNHNN and CDR2 SYGVQD (reference sequence). The CDR3 runs to 13 residues. Written as DNA, the CDR3 is TGCGCCAGCAGTGAGTACAGGGTCGATACGCAGTATTTT. The encoded protein is CASSEYRVDTQYF.

The V and J genes are TRBV9 and TRBJ1-3; D is ambiguous. CDR3 length: 14 residues. Germline loops: CDR1 SGDLS, CDR2 YYNGEE. Trimming left V 0 bases short and J 1 base short, with 5 bases between. The CDR3 is CASSVAVSGNTIYF. The CDR3 nucleotides are TGTGCCAGCAGCGTAGCAGTGTCTGGAAACACCATATATTTT. Full variable domain (outside the CDR3, taken from reference TRBV9 and TRBJ1-3): DSGVTQTPKHLITATGQRVTLRCSPRSGDLSVYWYQQSLDQGLQFLIQYYNGEERAKGNILERFSAQQFPDLHSELNLSSLELGDSALYFCASSVAVSGNTIYFGEGSWLTVV.

The chain has TRBV18 and TRBJ2-6, with 7 positions matching TRBD1. CDR1 and CDR2 from the germline V gene are KGHSH and LQKENI. The CDR3 is made up of 18 amino acids. The ends lost 3 bases at V and 2 bases at J; junction bases unmatched: 10. This CDR3 is CASSPWDSLLPGANVLTF. As DNA, the CDR3 is TGTGCCAGCTCACCGTGGGACAGCCTATTACCTGGGGCCAACGTCCTGACTTTC.

This chain joins TRBV5-1 and TRBJ2-1; TRBD2 matches at 7 bases. Germline-derived CDR1 and CDR2 are SGHRS and YFSETQ. The CDR3 consists of 16 residues. The J segment lost 3 bases and the V segment lost 0 bases, leaving 6 bases of the junction unmatched. The chain's CDR3 is CASSLVMASGYNEQFF. The DNA of the CDR3 is TGCGCCAGCAGCTTGGTTATGGCTAGCGGCTACAATGAGCAGTTCTTC.

The rearrangement joins TRBV4-1 to TRBJ2-5; 12 bases are a match to TRBD1. CDR3 length: 17 amino acids. V shed 4 bases, J shed 5 bases, and the junction held 11 bases outside the gene matches. CDR1 MGHRA and CDR2 YSYEKL come from the germline V gene. CDR3 sequence: CASSRNLGQGAGETQYF. The CDR3, as DNA: TGCGCCAGCAGCCGAAACCTGGGACAGGGGGCAGGGGAGACCCAGTACTTC.

The CDR3 reads CAITDGGFSTDTQYF. The CDR3 region has the DNA TGTGCCATCACTGACGGCGGTTTTAGCACAGATACGCAGTATTTT. V gene TRBV10-3 combines with J gene TRBJ2-3; no clear D. The CDR3 is 15 amino acids. Trimming removed 7 bases at V and 0 bases at J, with 14 bases between. CDR1 ENHRY and CDR2 SYGVKD come from the germline V gene.

This sequence joins TRBV2 and TRBJ1-2; D ambiguous. This CDR3 is 13 amino acids long. The germline V gene encodes CDR1 SNHLY and CDR2 FYNNEI. Trimming took off 8 bases at V and 8 bases at J, with 18 bases between the two ends. The CDR3 bases are TGTGCCAGCGCTGGAGGGCCGGGAGTCGGCTACACCTTC. Protein: CASAGGPGVGYTF.

This clone was counted a few times. The chain employs TRBV6-5 and TRBJ2-2; D unclear. Deletions cut 0 bases from V and 7 bases from J, with 12 bases between. The CDR3 is 15 residues long. Germline V CDR1 and CDR2: MNHEY, SVGAGI. CDR3 in amino acids: CASSYSRRSDGELFF. DNA for the CDR3: TGTGCCAGCAGTTACTCGAGAAGATCGGACGGGGAGCTGTTTTTT.

This sequence joins TRBV4-3 and TRBJ2-4; perhaps D is TRBD1 or TRBD2 (6 bases each). Trimming stripped 4 bases from V and 3 bases from J, with 25 bases between. This CDR3 has 19 residues. Germline V gene data show CDR1 as LGHNA and CDR2 as YSLEER. The CDR3 DNA follows: TGCGCCAGCAGCCCTATAGGAGGGGGTACTAGCTTTGGCAAAAACATTCAGTACTTC. It codes for CASSPIGGGTSFGKNIQYF.

The J gene is TRBJ1-2, the V gene TRBV28, with 10 bases lining up with TRBD1. The CDR3 has 16 amino acids. The trim removed 5 bases at V and 4 bases at J, leaving 10 bases unmatched. CDR1 MDHEN and CDR2 SYDVKM come from the germline V gene. The CDR3 region is CASSTRQGAFVYGYTF. CDR3 bases: TGTGCCAGCAGTACACGACAGGGGGCGTTTGTCTATGGCTACACCTTC.

This rearrangement joins TRBV18 to TRBJ2-3; no firm D call. Germline CDR1 reads KGHSH; CDR2 reads LQKENI. V was shortened by 3 bases and J by 6 bases, with 10 bases between the two germline ends. This CDR3 spans 13 amino acids. The CDR3 DNA is TGTGCCAGCTCACCCATCGGACCGGATACGCAGTATTTT. Its translation: CASSPIGPDTQYF.

The chain combines TRBV7-2 with TRBJ1-2, with 8 bases that match TRBD1. Germline V gene sequence: CDR1 SGHTA, CDR2 FQGNSA. The CDR3 totals 15 residues. The J segment lost 7 bases and the V segment lost 5 bases, leaving 12 bases of the junction unmatched. The CDR3 spells CASSPGVAGGSGYTF. The CDR3 DNA reads TGTGCCAGCAGCCCAGGGGTGGCAGGGGGCTCTGGCTACACCTTC.

This chain uses TRBV19 with TRBJ1-5; the D is unclear. Deletions cut 7 bases from V and 8 bases from J, with 18 bases between. Germline values: CDR1 LNHDA, CDR2 SQIVND (reference sequence). The CDR3 covers 14 residues. DNA of the CDR3: TGTGCCAGTACCGCACCTTACATGGGGAAGCCCCAGCATTTT. This codes for CASTAPYMGKPQHF.

The chain joins TRBV12-5 to TRBJ1-3; no firm D call. Germline CDR1 is LGHNT and CDR2 is FRNRAP. Trimming left V 4 bases short and J 1 base short, with 8 bases between. This CDR3 has 14 amino acids. CDR3 coding DNA: TGTGCTAGTGGTTCGGGTGATTCTGGAAACACCATATATTTT. It is translated as CASGSGDSGNTIYF.

Comments on this clone: A read error likely explains this, since a far larger clone differs by one base. The chain has TRBV11-2 and TRBJ1-2; D call uncertain. This CDR3 comprises 18 residues. Germline V gene data show CDR1 as SGHAT and CDR2 as FQNNGV. Trimming shortened V by 0 bases and J by 10 bases, and 27 bases separated the two germline ends. The CDR3 nucleotides read TGTGCCAGCAGCTTAGACAGTGGGTACTTTTCTATGACTAGTGTCTACACCTTC. Protein product: CASSLDSGYFSMTSVYTF.